The TCR beta chain described here comes from a study of shared clonotypes between healthy human individuals. Study summary: Sampling drew on donors who were a couple of women and three men aged 18 to 49.

The repertoire was sequenced with immunoSEQ multiplex PCR; TCRdb's copy has only in-frame clones and lacks some. The data contain millions of clones, around nine tenths of them singletons. Deletions cut 4 bases from V and 0 bases from J, with 25 bases between. From germline, CDR1 is SNHLY and CDR2 FYNNEI. CDR3 length: 19 residues. This TCR came from a young man in good health. The chain combines TRBV2 with TRBJ2-7, with D perhaps given as TRBD1 or TRBD2 (5 bases each). The specimen was naive CD4+ T cells sorted from blood. Subset denoted: CD45RA+ positively selected. The CDR3 bases are TGTGCCAGCAGTGGCCGTGATGACGAGGGGCGGACCTCCTCCTACGAGCAGTACTTC. Its protein is CASSGRDDEGRTSSYEQYF.